The 4 T cell receptor beta chains in this list originate from one sample, sequenced in a study of cytomegalovirus exposure and HLA in healthy donors. Primers for the PCR totalled 60 Vbeta and 13 Jbeta. Here immunoSEQ multiplex PCR was the method, and the copy in TCRdb shows in-frame clones only, minus some. The sample lists about 110,000 clones, roughly 80% occurring once. The sample taken for sequencing was PBMCs. These receptors were obtained from a woman in her thirties or forties in good health and CMV-seropositive.

The CDR3 DNA follows: TGTGCCAGCAGACAGGGGACTTCACCCCTCCACTTT. Amino acids: CASRQGTSPLHF. This rearrangement joins TRBV6-1 to TRBJ1-6, with 7 bases lining up with TRBD1. The trim removed 6 bases at V and 9 bases at J, leaving 2 bases unmatched. The length of the CDR3 is 12 residues. Germline values: CDR1 MNHNS, CDR2 SASEGT.

J is TRBJ2-3 and V is TRBV5-1; TRBD2 aligns across 10 bases. Germline CDR1 is SGHRS and CDR2 is YFSETQ. V trimming: 0 bases; J trimming: 1 base; junction bases outside the gene matches: 5. CDR3 length equals 17 residues. The CDR3 DNA reads TGCGCCAGCAGCTTGGAGGCTAGCGGGAGCGGCACAGATACGCAGTATTTT. It is translated as CASSLEASGSGTDTQYF.

The V gene is TRBV4-2, the J gene TRBJ2-5; 7 positions match TRBD2. V lost 4 bases and J lost 5; bases outside the gene matches: 16. This CDR3 spans 17 amino acids. Per germline, CDR1 LGHNA and CDR2 YNFKEQ. The CDR3: CASSRRPGGGYVETQYF. For the CDR3, the DNA is TGTGCCAGCAGCCGCAGACCCGGCGGGGGTTACGTTGAGACCCAGTACTTC.

Turning to this clone: A junction end diverges from the germline sequence, so it may reflect a read error. V and J are TRBV28 and TRBJ2-2; 8 nucleotides align to TRBD2. CDR3 length equals 16 residues. Germline-derived CDR1 and CDR2 are MDHEN and SYDVKM. CDR3 residues: CVSSYSAGADTGELFF. The CDR3, as DNA: TGTGTCAGCAGTTACTCAGCGGGGGCGGACACCGGGGAGCTGTTTTTT.